These 13 T cell receptor beta chains were sequenced from one sample in a study of blood T cell repertoires in COVID-19. Libraries were prepared by immunoSEQ multiplex PCR; TCRdb keeps only in-frame clonotypes and omits some of them. The profile covers under 150,000 clones, with roughly 78% appearing a single time and 3% to 4.5% taken by the ten largest. Sequenced sample: peripheral blood. The source is a man in his fifties or sixties with acute or convalescent COVID-19.

V and J are TRBV7-2 and TRBJ2-1; D remains unclear. CDR1 SGHTA and CDR2 FQGNSA come from the germline V gene. CDR3 length equals 12 residues. The V and J ends lost 2 bases and 3 bases respectively, with 2 bases between them. CDR3 sequence reads: CASSLLYNEQFF. CDR3 DNA sequence: TGTGCCAGCAGCTTACTCTACAATGAGCAGTTCTTC.

This chain joins TRBV5-1 and TRBJ1-4, with 9 bases identical to TRBD1. The germline CDR1 and CDR2 sequences are SGHRS and YFSETQ. The junction had 3 bases not matched to a gene; V was cut back by 5 bases and J by 7 bases. The CDR3 extends over 13 amino acids. The CDR3 region is CASSAQGAEKLFF. The CDR3, as DNA: TGCGCCAGCAGTGCACAGGGGGCTGAAAAACTGTTTTTT.

V and J are TRBV28 and TRBJ1-5; D may be TRBD1 (5 bases). Germline loops: CDR1 MDHEN, CDR2 SYDVKM. This CDR3 is built from 14 residues. V was clipped by 5 bases and J by 4 bases, with 12 bases between them. The CDR3 reads CASSPRQPNQPQHF. CDR3 DNA: TGTGCCAGCAGTCCGAGACAGCCGAATCAGCCCCAGCATTTT.

The CDR3 region is CASSFLRGYGYTF. Here the CDR3 DNA reads TGTGCCAGCAGTTTCCTCCGGGGCTATGGCTACACCTTC. The J gene is TRBJ1-2, the V gene TRBV6-2 or TRBV6-3; D not resolved. CDR3 length: 13 residues. CDR1 and CDR2 (germline): MNHEY, SVGEGT. V gave up 4 bases and J gave up 4 bases, with 10 bases separating them.

This rearrangement joins TRBV20-1 to TRBJ2-7; D gene unclear. This CDR3 spans 12 amino acids. V was trimmed by 6 bases and J by 0 bases, leaving 9 bases between them. Germline CDR1 reads DFQATT; CDR2 reads SNEGSKA (reference sequence). CDR3 nucleotides: TGCAGTGCCAGTGAGGCCTCCTACGAGCAGTACTTC. The encoded protein is CSASEASYEQYF.

This chain joins TRBV15 and TRBJ2-5; D is unresolved. Per germline, CDR1 LNHNV and CDR2 YYDKDF (reference sequence). The CDR3 is made up of 17 amino acids. V was shortened by 0 bases and J by 3 bases, with 17 bases between the two germline ends. CDR3 loop: CATSRDTVGGGEETQYF. DNA of the CDR3: TGTGCCACCAGCAGAGATACCGTAGGTGGCGGCGAAGAGACCCAGTACTTC.

This chain uses TRBV10-3 with TRBJ1-1; 8 bases align to TRBD1. This CDR3 spans 15 amino acids. Unmatched junction bases numbered 7, after V lost 6 bases and J lost 1 base. Looked up from germline, CDR1 is ENHRY and CDR2 is SYGVKD. The DNA of the CDR3 is TGTGCCATCAGCTCGGACAGGGATAAGAACACTGAAGCTTTCTTT. Its translation is CAISSDRDKNTEAFF.

This clone was seen a single time. V usage is TRBV24-1 and J usage is TRBJ2-3, with TRBD1 identical over 8 bases. The CDR3 is 15 residues long. Germline V gene sequence: CDR1 KGHDR, CDR2 SFDVKD. Losses at the gene ends were 2 bases for V and 1 base for J; bases not matched to a gene: 1. The CDR3 DNA reads TGTGCCACCAGTGATTGGACAGGGCGCACAGATACGCAGTATTTT. Translated: CATSDWTGRTDTQYF.

The genes are TRBV5-5 and TRBJ2-7; 7 bases fit TRBD2. V dropped 1 base and J dropped 3; count of bases not matched to a gene: 16. The CDR3 contains 18 residues. The germline V gene has CDR1 SGHKS and CDR2 YYEKEE (reference sequence). In DNA form, the CDR3 reads TGTGCCAGCAGCTTGTTTGGGACTCCGGGGGGATTGCACTACGAGCAGTACTTC. It yields the protein CASSLFGTPGGLHYEQYF.

The chain couples TRBV14 to TRBJ1-2; D is undetermined. V lost 1 base to trimming and J lost 8 bases, with 8 bases between them. The germline V gene has CDR1 SGHDN and CDR2 FVKESK. The CDR3 length is 12 residues. CDR3 nucleotides: TGTGCCAGCAGCCAAGTACCAGTCGGCTACACCTTC. This sequence encodes CASSQVPVGYTF. The full variable domain, rest sourced from reference TRBV14 and TRBJ1-2, is EAGVTQFPSHSVIEKGQTVTLRCDPISGHDNLYWYRRVMGKEIKFLLHFVKESKQDESGMPNNRFLAERTGGTYSTLKVQPAELEDSGVYFCASSQVPVGYTFGSGTRLTVV.

The rearrangement links TRBV2 to TRBJ1-5; D possibly corresponds to TRBD1 (5 bases). V lost 2 bases and J lost 5, with 10 bases in between. This CDR3 has 14 amino acids. Germline values: CDR1 SNHLY, CDR2 FYNNEI. CDR3 protein: CASSEQGSDQPQHF. CDR3 in DNA: TGTGCCAGCAGTGAACAGGGAAGCGATCAGCCCCAGCATTTT.

As regards this clone: At one boundary the junction diverges from the germline segment, which might be a read error. This CDR3 reads CASSMGTGGETQYF. The CDR3 bases are TGTGCTAGCAGCATGGGGACAGGGGGGGAGACCCAGTACTTC. The V call is TRBV7-7, the J call TRBJ2-5; 11 bases fit TRBD1. The CDR3 has 14 residues. CDR1 and CDR2 (germline): SSHAT, FNYEAQ (reference sequence).

The chain is built from TRBV28 and TRBJ2-1; TRBD2 matches at 9 bases. Losses at the gene ends were 7 bases for V and 2 bases for J; bases not matched to a gene: 9. This CDR3 contains 16 residues. From germline, CDR1 is MDHEN and CDR2 SYDVKM. CDR3 sequence: CASTRKASGTYNEQFF. The DNA of the CDR3 is TGTGCCAGCACTCGAAAGGCTAGCGGGACCTACAATGAGCAGTTCTTC.